The entry below gives a single T cell receptor (beta chain) sequence along with its context. An input of about 0.5 to 1 ug of RNA was subjected to reverse transcription using random hexamers. One entry per CDR3 protein results from TCRdb running MiXCR on the immunoSEQ multiplex PCR reads. The sample comprises approximately 25,000 distinct CDR3 sequences, around 93% of which are singletons, and roughly 0.62% rests with the top ten. This record comes from a study of CD8 T cells in Susac syndrome. Germline CDR1 is MNHEY and CDR2 is SVGEGT. V was cut by 6 bases and J by 0 bases, with 8 bases left in between. This CDR3 region has 14 residues. Patients with Susac syndrome met the recently defined diagnostic criteria for definite or probable disease.

Sequenced: CD8+ T cells from PBMCs. The TCR was taken from a human donor with Susac syndrome. The chain has TRBV6-2 or TRBV6-3 and TRBJ2-2; D ambiguous. The CDR3 protein is CASRDTSNTGELFF. Here the CDR3 DNA reads TGTGCCAGCAGAGACACTTCGAACACCGGGGAGCTGTTTTTT.